This is a list of T cell receptor beta chains from one sample in a study of blood T cell repertoires in COVID-19. Repertoires were generated with immunoSEQ multiplex PCR, while TCRdb's copy carries only in-frame clones and drops some. The sample consists of about 74,000 clones, 80% to 90% of them appearing once. Sequenced input: peripheral blood. The receptor set was obtained from a man between 65 and 80 years old with acute or convalescent COVID-19. Each CDR3 is given with its conserved first and last residue. Each record gives: V gene, J gene, clone size, D gene, CDR3 protein, CDR3 DNA. D genes are given only for firm matches. Only some rows state a clone size, as once, few, many or a class for expanded clones.

TRBV15	TRBJ2-7	NA	TRBD1	CATSRSPTGGYEQYF	TGTGCCACCAGCCGATCCCCGACAGGGGGCTACGAGCAGTACTTC
TRBV11-2	TRBJ1-4	NA	NA	CASSPEPTNEKLFF	TGTGCCAGCAGCCCGGAGCCAACTAATGAAAAACTGTTTTTT
TRBV3-1/TRBV3-2	TRBJ1-1	NA	TRBD1	CASSQSGQGLGEAFF	TGTGCCAGCAGCCAAAGCGGACAGGGGCTGGGTGAAGCTTTCTTT
TRBV11-2	TRBJ2-1	NA	NA	CASSPLSVGEQFF	TGTGCCAGCAGCCCGTTGAGCGTAGGTGAGCAGTTCTTC
TRBV19	TRBJ2-3	NA	TRBD2	CASRELAGADTQYF	TGTGCCAGTAGAGAGCTAGCGGGAGCAGATACGCAGTATTTT
TRBV19	TRBJ1-5	NA	TRBD1	CASIPGQGYQPQHF	TGTGCCAGTATCCCGGGACAGGGCTATCAGCCCCAGCATTTT
TRBV27	TRBJ2-7	NA	TRBD2	CASSLLTSGAYEQYF	TGTGCCAGCAGTTTATTAACTAGCGGTGCCTACGAGCAGTACTTC
TRBV27	TRBJ2-7	NA	TRBD1	CASSFTGTGILYEQYF	TGTGCCAGCAGTTTCACCGGGACAGGCATTCTCTACGAGCAGTACTTC
TRBV5-1	TRBJ1-1	few	TRBD1	CASSEETGRGTEAFF	TGCGCCAGCAGCGAGGAGACAGGGCGCGGCACTGAAGCTTTCTTT
TRBV15	TRBJ1-1	NA	TRBD1	CATSKGTDRLAFF	TGTGCCACCAGCAAAGGGACGGACAGGTTGGCTTTCTTT
TRBV4-2	TRBJ2-7	once	TRBD2	CASSLSTSGSSYEQYF	TGTGCCAGCAGTCTCTCGACTAGCGGGAGCTCCTACGAGCAGTACTTC
TRBV29-1	TRBJ2-6	NA	NA	CSVESGANVLTF	TGCAGCGTTGAATCAGGGGCCAACGTCCTGACTTTC
TRBV28	TRBJ1-4	NA	NA	CASSLSGVVVEKLFF	TGTGCCAGCAGTTTATCCGGGGTAGTAGTTGAAAAACTGTTTTTT
TRBV7-8	TRBJ1-1	few	NA	CASSPAGLGVEAFF	TGTGCCAGCAGCCCCGCAGGACTCGGGGTTGAAGCTTTCTTT
TRBV7-2	TRBJ2-5	once	NA	CASSLRDSGIQYF	TGTGCCAGCAGCTTAAGGGACTCCGGGATCCAGTACTTC
TRBV3-1/TRBV3-2	TRBJ1-6	NA	NA	CASSQTWEFNSPLHF	TGTGCCAGCAGCCAGACCTGGGAGTTTAATTCACCCCTCCACTTT
TRBV6-5	TRBJ2-1	NA	TRBD2	CASSYSSLAGAEQFF	TGTGCCAGCAGTTACTCGAGTCTAGCGGGAGCTGAGCAGTTCTTC
TRBV7-6	TRBJ1-1	NA	NA	CASSLGESEAFF	TGTGCCAGCAGCTTAGGGGAGTCTGAAGCTTTCTTT
TRBV6-5	TRBJ1-1	NA	NA	CASSNRGTSAFF	TGTGCCAGCAGTAACCGCGGGACGAGTGCTTTCTTT
TRBV5-1	TRBJ2-2	NA	NA	CASSTKADRAMNTGELFF	TGCGCCAGCAGCACAAAGGCGGACAGAGCTATGAACACCGGGGAGCTGTTTTTT
TRBV11-2	TRBJ1-1	NA	NA	CASSLEETGANTEAFF	TGTGCCAGCAGCTTAGAGGAGACAGGAGCGAACACTGAAGCTTTCTTT
TRBV28	TRBJ1-5	NA	NA	CASSWGGGQPQHF	TGTGCCAGCAGTTGGGGGGGAGGACAGCCCCAGCATTTT
TRBV19	TRBJ2-2	once	TRBD2	CASSLAAANTGELFF	TGTGCCAGTAGCCTAGCGGCTGCGAACACCGGGGAGCTGTTTTTT
TRBV9	TRBJ1-2	NA	TRBD1	CASSTPTGTPGGYTF	TGTGCCAGCAGCACACCGACAGGGACCCCCGGGGGCTACACCTTC
TRBV9	TRBJ2-2	NA	NA	CASSSIRRGTGELFF	TGTGCCAGCAGCTCCATCCGGAGGGGCACCGGGGAGCTGTTTTTT
TRBV30	TRBJ2-1	NA	NA	CARRERNEQFF	TGTGCCCGGAGGGAGCGTAATGAGCAGTTCTTC
TRBV11-3	TRBJ2-1	once	NA	CASSPGSSYNEQFF	TGTGCCAGCAGCCCGGGGAGCTCCTACAATGAGCAGTTCTTC
TRBV3-1/TRBV3-2	TRBJ1-2	NA	NA	CASSQDLGGNDGYTF	TGTGCCAGCAGCCAAGATCTTGGAGGGAACGATGGCTACACCTTC
TRBV4-3	TRBJ2-5	NA	TRBD1	CASSQDKGTGETQYF	TGCGCCAGCAGCCAAGATAAGGGGACAGGGGAGACCCAGTACTTC
TRBV24-1	TRBJ1-2	NA	NA	CATSEAGVNYGYTF	TGTGCCACCAGTGAAGCCGGGGTTAACTATGGCTACACCTTC